This TCR beta chain was sequenced for a study of blood T cell repertoires in COVID-19. Some clones are missing from TCRdb's copy, which holds only in-frame ones; the method was immunoSEQ multiplex PCR. The data show about 260,000 clones, about 85% seen once. From germline, CDR1 is MNHEY and CDR2 SVGAGI. V lost 3 bases and J lost 0, with 12 bases in between. This CDR3 has 15 amino acids. V and J are TRBV6-5 and TRBJ2-7; D is possibly TRBD2 (6 bases). The specimen was peripheral blood. The receptor comes from a man between 60 and 70 years old with acute or convalescent COVID-19. The DNA of the CDR3 is TGTGCCAGCAGTTATTATGGGGGGAGCTCCTACGAGCAGTACTTC. As protein: CASSYYGGSSYEQYF.